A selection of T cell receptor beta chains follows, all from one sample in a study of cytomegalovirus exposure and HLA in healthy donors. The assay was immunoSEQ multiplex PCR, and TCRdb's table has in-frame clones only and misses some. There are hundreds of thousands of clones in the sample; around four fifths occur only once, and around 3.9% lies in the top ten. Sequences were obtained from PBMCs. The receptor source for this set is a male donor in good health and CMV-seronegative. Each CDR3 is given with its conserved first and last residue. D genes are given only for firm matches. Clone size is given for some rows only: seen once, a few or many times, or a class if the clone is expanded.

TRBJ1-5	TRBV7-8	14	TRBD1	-	CASSPGTGYQPQHF	TGTGCCAGCAGCCCAGGGACAGGGTATCAGCCCCAGCATTTT
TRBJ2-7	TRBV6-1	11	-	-	CASRWTNEQYF	TGTGCCAGCAGGTGGACTAATGAGCAGTACTTC
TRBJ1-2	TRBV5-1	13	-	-	CASSLAGNYGYTF	TGCGCCAGCAGCTTGGCAGGGAACTATGGCTACACCTTC
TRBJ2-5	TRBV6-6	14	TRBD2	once	CASSAAGVEETQYF	TGTGCCAGCAGTGCCGCGGGAGTGGAAGAGACCCAGTACTTC
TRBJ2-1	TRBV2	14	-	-	CASTGSLSYNEQFF	TGTGCCAGCACCGGGTCCCTATCCTACAATGAGCAGTTCTTC
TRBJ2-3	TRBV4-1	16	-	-	CASSQDSGDSTDTQYF	TGCGCCAGCAGCCAAGATTCAGGGGATAGCACAGATACGCAGTATTTT
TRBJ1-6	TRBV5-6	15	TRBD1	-	CASSQLDRDNSPLHF	TGTGCCAGCAGCCAACTCGACAGGGATAATTCACCCCTCCACTTT
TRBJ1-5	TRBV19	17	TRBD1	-	CASNSRDRGVSNQPQHF	TGTGCCAGTAACAGCAGGGACAGGGGAGTGAGCAATCAGCCCCAGCATTTT
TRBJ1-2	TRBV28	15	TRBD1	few	CASSFGGTGGRGYTF	TGTGCCAGCAGTTTCGGGGGAACAGGGGGCCGGGGCTACACCTTC
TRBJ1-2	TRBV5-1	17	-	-	CASSLPGKSGKYYGYTF	TGCGCCAGCAGCTTGCCCGGGAAAAGTGGGAAGTACTATGGCTACACCTTC
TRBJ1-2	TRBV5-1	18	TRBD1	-	CASSPGSLDRGPNYGYTF	TGCGCCAGCAGCCCTGGGAGTCTGGACAGGGGGCCGAACTATGGCTACACCTTC
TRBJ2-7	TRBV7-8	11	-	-	CASSLKREQYF	TGTGCCAGCAGCTTAAAGCGCGAGCAGTACTTC
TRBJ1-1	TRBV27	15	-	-	CASSLWGGEGTEAFF	TGTGCCAGCAGTTTATGGGGTGGGGAGGGCACTGAAGCTTTCTTT
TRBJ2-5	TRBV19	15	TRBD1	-	CASSIPGTGRETQYF	TGTGCCAGTAGTATTCCCGGGACAGGGAGGGAGACCCAGTACTTC
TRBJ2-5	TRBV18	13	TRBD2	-	CASSPGGGKTQYF	TGTGCCAGCTCACCGGGCGGGGGTAAGACCCAGTACTTC
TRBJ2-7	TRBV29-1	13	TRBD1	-	CSVRQGVINEQYF	TGCAGCGTGAGACAGGGGGTAATCAACGAGCAGTACTTC
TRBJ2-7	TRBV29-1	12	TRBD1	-	CSVGTGRAEQYF	TGCAGCGTCGGGACAGGACGGGCCGAGCAGTACTTC
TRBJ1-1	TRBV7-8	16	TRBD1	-	CASSTGTGRMNTEAFF	TGTGCCAGCAGCACCGGGACAGGCCGAATGAACACTGAAGCTTTCTTT
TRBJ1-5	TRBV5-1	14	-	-	CASSLDDPRQPQHF	TGCGCCAGCAGCTTGGACGACCCCAGGCAGCCCCAGCATTTT
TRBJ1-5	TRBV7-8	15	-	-	CASSPYNLGSQPQHF	TGTGCCAGCAGCCCTTATAATCTGGGGAGTCAGCCCCAGCATTTT
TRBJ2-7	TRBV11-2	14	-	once	CASSGPSGSYEQYF	TGTGCCAGCAGTGGCCCGAGCGGCTCCTACGAGCAGTACTTC
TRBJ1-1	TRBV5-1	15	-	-	CASSLEDIRGTEAFF	TGCGCCAGCAGCCTCGAAGACATACGGGGCACTGAAGCTTTCTTT
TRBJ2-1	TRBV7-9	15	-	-	CASSSLREMNNEQFF	TGTGCCAGCAGCTCCCTGCGGGAAATGAACAATGAGCAGTTCTTC
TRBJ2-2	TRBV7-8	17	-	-	CASSLYRERPLAGELFF	TGTGCCAGCAGCTTGTACAGGGAAAGGCCCCTGGCCGGGGAGCTGTTTTTT
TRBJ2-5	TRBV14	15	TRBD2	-	CASSQWLAVQETQYF	TGTGCCAGCAGCCAATGGCTAGCGGTCCAAGAGACCCAGTACTTC
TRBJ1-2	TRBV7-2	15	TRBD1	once	CASSPGQGARYGYTF	TGTGCCAGCAGCCCCGGACAGGGGGCGCGCTATGGCTACACCTTC
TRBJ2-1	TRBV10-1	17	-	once	CASSDPRGAGGYNEQFF	TGCGCCAGCAGTGACCCTCGGGGAGCGGGTGGATACAATGAGCAGTTCTTC
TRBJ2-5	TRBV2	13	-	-	CASGTEGGETQYF	TGTGCCAGTGGGACGGAGGGGGGGGAGACCCAGTACTTC
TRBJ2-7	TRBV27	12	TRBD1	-	CASSPPGGEQYF	TGTGCCAGCAGTCCGCCAGGGGGCGAGCAGTACTTC
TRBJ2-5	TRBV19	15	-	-	CASSRHRGGQETQYF	TGTGCCAGTAGTAGGCACAGGGGAGGCCAAGAGACCCAGTACTTC
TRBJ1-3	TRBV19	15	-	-	CASSIFRVRRDTIYF	TGTGCCAGTAGTATCTTCAGGGTGCGCCGAGACACCATATATTTT
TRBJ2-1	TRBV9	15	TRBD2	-	CASSTTSGGYNEQFF	TGTGCCAGCAGTACTACTAGCGGGGGCTACAATGAGCAGTTCTTC
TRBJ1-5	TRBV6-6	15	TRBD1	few	CASSYSGTENQPQHF	TGTGCCAGCAGTTACTCAGGGACAGAAAATCAGCCCCAGCATTTT
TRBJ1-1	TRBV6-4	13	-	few	CASSTGQNTEAFF	TGTGCCAGCAGCACGGGACAGAACACTGAAGCTTTCTTT
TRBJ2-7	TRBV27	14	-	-	CASSYLDKSREQYF	TGTGCCAGCAGCTACCTGGACAAGTCGAGGGAGCAGTACTTC
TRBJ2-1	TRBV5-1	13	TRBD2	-	CASSFGGTDEQFF	TGCGCCAGCAGCTTCGGGGGGACGGATGAGCAGTTCTTC
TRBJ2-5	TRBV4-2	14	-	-	CASSQGASRETQYF	TGTGCCAGCAGCCAAGGGGCTAGCAGGGAGACCCAGTACTTC
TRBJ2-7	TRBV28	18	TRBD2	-	CASSSPHTLASSPYEQYF	TGTGCCAGCAGTTCACCCCATACACTAGCGTCCTCGCCCTACGAGCAGTACTTC
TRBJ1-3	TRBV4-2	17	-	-	CASSQGGGRLSGNTIYF	TGTGCCAGCAGCCAAGGGGGAGGTCGCCTCTCTGGAAACACCATATATTTT